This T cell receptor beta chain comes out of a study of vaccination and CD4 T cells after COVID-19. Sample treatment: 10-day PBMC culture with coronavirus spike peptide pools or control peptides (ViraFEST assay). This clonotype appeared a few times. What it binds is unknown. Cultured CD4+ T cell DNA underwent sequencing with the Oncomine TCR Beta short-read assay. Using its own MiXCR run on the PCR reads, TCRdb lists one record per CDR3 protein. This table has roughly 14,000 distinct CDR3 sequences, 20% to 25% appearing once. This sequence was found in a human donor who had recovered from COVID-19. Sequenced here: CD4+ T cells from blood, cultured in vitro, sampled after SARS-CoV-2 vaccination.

CDR3 in amino acids: CASSKDRPTLLNYGYTF. The CDR3 DNA reads as TGTGCCAGCAGCAAAGACAGGCCCACCCTCCTTAACTATGGCTACACCTTC. This sequence joins TRBV21-1 and TRBJ1-2. TRBV21-1 is shown as a pseudogene. This CDR3 comprises 17 residues.